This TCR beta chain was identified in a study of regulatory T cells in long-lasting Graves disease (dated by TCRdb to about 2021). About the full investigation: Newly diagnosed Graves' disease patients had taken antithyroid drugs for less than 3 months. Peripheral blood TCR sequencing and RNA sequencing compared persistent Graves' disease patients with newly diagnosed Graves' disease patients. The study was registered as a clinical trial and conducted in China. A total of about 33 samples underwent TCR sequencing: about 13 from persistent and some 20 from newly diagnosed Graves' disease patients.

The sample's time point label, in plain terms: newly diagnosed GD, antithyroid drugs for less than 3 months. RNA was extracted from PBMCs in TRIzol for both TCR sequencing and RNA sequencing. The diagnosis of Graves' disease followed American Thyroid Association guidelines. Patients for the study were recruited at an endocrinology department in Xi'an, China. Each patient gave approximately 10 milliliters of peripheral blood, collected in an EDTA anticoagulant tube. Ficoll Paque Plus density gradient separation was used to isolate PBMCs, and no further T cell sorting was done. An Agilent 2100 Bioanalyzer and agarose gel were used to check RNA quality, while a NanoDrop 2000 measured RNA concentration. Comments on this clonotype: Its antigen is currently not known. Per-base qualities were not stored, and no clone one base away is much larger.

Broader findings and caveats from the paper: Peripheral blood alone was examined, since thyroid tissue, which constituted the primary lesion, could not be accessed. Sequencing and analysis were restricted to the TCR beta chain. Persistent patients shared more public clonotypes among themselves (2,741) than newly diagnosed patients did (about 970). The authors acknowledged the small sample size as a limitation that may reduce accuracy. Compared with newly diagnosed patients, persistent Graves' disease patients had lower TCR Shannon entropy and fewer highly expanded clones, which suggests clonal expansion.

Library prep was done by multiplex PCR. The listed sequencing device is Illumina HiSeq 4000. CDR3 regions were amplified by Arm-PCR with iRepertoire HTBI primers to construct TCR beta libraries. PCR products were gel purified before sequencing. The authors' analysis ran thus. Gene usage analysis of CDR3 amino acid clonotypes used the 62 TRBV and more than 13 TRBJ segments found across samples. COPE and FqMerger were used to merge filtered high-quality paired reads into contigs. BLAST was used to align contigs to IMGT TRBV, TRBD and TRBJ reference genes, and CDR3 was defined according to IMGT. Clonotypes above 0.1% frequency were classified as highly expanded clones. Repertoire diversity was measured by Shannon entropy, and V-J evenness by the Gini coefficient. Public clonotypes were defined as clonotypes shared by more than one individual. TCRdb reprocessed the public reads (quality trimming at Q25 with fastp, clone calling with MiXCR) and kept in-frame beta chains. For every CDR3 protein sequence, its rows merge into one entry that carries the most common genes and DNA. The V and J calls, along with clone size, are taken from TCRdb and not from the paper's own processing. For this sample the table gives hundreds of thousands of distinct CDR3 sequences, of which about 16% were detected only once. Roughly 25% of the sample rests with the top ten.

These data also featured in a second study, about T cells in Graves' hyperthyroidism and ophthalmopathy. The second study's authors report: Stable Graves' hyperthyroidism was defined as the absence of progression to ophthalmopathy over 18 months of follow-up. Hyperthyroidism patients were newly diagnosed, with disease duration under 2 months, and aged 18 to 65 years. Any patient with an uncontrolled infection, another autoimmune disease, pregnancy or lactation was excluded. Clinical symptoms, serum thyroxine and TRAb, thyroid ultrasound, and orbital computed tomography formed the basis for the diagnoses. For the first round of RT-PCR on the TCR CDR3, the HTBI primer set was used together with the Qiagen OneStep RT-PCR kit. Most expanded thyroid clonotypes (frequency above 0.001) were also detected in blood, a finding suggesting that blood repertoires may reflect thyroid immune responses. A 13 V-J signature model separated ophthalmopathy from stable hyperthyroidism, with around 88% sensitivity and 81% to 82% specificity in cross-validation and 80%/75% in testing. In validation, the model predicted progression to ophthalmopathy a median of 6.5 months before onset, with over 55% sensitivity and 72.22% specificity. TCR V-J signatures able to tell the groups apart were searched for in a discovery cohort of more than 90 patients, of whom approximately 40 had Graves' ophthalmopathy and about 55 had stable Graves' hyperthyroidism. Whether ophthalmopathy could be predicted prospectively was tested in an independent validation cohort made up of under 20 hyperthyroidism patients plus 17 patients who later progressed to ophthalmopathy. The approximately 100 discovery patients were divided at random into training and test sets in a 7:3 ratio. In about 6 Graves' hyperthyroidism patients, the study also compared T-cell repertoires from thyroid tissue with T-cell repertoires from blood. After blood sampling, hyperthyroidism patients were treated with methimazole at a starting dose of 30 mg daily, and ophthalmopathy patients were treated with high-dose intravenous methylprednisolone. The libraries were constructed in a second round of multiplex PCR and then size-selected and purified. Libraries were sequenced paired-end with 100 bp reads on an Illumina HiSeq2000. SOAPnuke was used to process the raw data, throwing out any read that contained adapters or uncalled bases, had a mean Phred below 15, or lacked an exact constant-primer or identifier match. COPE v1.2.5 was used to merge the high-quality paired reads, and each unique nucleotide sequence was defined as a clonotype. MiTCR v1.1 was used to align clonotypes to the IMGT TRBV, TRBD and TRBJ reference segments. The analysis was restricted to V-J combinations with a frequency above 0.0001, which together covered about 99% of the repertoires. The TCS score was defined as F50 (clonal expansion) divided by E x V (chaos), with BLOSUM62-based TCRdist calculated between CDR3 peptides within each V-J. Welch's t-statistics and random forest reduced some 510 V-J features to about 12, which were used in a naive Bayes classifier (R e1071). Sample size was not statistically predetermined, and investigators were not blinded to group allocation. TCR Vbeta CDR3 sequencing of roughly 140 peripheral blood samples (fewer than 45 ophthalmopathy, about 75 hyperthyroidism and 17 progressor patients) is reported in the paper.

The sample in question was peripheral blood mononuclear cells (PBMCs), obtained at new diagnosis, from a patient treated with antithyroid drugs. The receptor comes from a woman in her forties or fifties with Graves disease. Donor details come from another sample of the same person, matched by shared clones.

The DNA reads TGTGCCAGCAGCATAAGACAGGGTATCACCGGGGAGCTGTTTTTT. It codes for CASSIRQGITGELFF. The sequence is built from TRBV5-4 and TRBJ2-2, with 7 junctional bases fitting TRBD1. V has 4 bases trimmed and J has 4 bases trimmed; junction bases matching no gene number 7. The CDR3 runs 15 amino acids, cysteine and phenylalanine included. CDR3 DNA is the only sequence kept; it has 45 bases, read in frame from the first base. The germline V gene encodes CDR1 SGHNT and CDR2 YYREEE (reference sequence).